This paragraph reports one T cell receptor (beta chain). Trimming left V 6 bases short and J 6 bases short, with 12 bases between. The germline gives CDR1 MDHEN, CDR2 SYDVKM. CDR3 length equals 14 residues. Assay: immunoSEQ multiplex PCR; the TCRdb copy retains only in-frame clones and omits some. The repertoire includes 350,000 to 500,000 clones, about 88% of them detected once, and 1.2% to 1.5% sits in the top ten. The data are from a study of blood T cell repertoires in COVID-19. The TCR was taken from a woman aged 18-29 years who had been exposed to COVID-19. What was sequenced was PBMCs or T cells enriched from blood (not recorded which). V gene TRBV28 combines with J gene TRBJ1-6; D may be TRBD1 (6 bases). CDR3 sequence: CASRDTGTNSPLHF. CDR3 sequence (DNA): TGTGCCAGCAGAGACACAGGGACTAATTCACCCCTCCACTTT. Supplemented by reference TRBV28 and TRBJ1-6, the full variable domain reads DVKVTQSSRYLVKRTGEKVFLECVQDMDHENMFWYRQDPGLGLRLIYFSYDVKMKEKGDIPEGYSVSREKKERFSLILESASTNQTSMYLCASRDTGTNSPLHFGNGTRLTVT.